This entry concerns a single T cell receptor (beta chain). Its antigen is still unknown. The data originate from a study of glioma-infiltrating T cells. General study findings and limits: CDR3 overlap between tissue and blood was very small. Above-expected tissue-blood divergence occurred in all gliomas, most in low-grade ones.

Germline V gives CDR1 LNHDA, CDR2 SQIVND (reference sequence). V dropped 6 bases and J dropped 0; count of bases not matched to a gene: 7. The CDR3 runs to 16 residues. The iRepertoire nested amplicon-rescue multiplex PCR amplified TCR alpha and beta CDR3s from RNA. Tissue mRNA or PBMC total RNA, roughly 100-400 ng, went into one-step reverse transcription and amplification. One entry per CDR3 protein results from TCRdb running MiXCR on the multiplex PCR reads. Here the sample spans some 160,000 distinct CDR3 sequences, over 40% being singletons. Sequenced sample: glioma tissue, nonneoplastic brain tissue, or PBMCs (not recorded which). The gene calls are TRBV19 and TRBJ2-3; 9 bases map to TRBD2. The source of this sequence is a human donor with low-grade glioma or glioblastoma, undergoing nonglioma brain surgery, or in good health (not recorded which). In DNA form, the CDR3 reads TGTGCCAGTAGCCCTGGACTAGCGCCTAGCACAGATACGCAGTATTTT. Protein product: CASSPGLAPSTDTQYF.